This T cell receptor (beta chain) was captured in a study of blood T cell repertoires in COVID-19. Across the study: The analysed material was cDNA or gDNA that came from T cells, B-cell-depleted T cells, or PBMCs.

Original handling: It was from reference gene primer amplification that nucleated cell counts were estimated. TCRdb keeps only in-frame clones here, not all; method: immunoSEQ multiplex PCR. The V and J calls and the clone size are those of that table, but D and trimming were determined from the DNA. The repertoire has hundreds of thousands of clones, approximately 83% of them found once; the top ten carry under 3.5%. This CDR3 has 15 amino acids. Germline CDR1 and CDR2: MNHEY and SVGAGI. V was trimmed by 6 bases and J by 4 bases, leaving 16 bases between them. Membership in each cohort depended on participant-reported clinical history. Among Cohort 3 donors, those recovered had two negative PCRs, clearance, or symptom resolution.

This TCR derives from a woman aged 60-75 years who had recovered from COVID-19. The sequenced sample was PBMCs or T cells enriched from blood (not recorded which). The genes are TRBV6-5 and TRBJ1-5, with TRBD1 as a possible D gene (5 bases). The CDR3 DNA reads as TGTGCCAGCAGAATGTCAGGGTTGAAAAATCAGCCCCAGCATTTT. The encoded protein is CASRMSGLKNQPQHF.